This T cell receptor (beta chain) was captured by sequencing in a study of T cell repertoires in cytomegalovirus infection. Study-wide context: Public TCR beta signatures provided an indication of both CMV infection and a matching HLA type.

The CDR3 sequence is 15 residues long. The V segment lost 8 bases and the J segment 2 bases; nucleotides outside the gene matches: 4. Germline CDR1 reads SNHLY; CDR2 reads FYNNEI. TCRdb re-called the reads with MiXCR, one entry per CDR3 protein. The table shows around 340,000 distinct CDR3 sequences, with about 27% occurring only once. Notes on this clonotype: Its antigen remains unidentified. Given a much more abundant clone one base away, this may be a read error.

The sequence was collected from a human donor in good health (CMV status not recorded). Some clones in this sample may be carry-over from other donors' samples. The starting material was cultured PBMCs, obtained from culture after CMV antigen stimulation. The V and J genes are TRBV2 and TRBJ2-1, with 12 bases that match TRBD2. The DNA of the CDR3 is TGTGCCAGCTCTAGCGGGGGGGCAACCTACAATGAGCAGTTCTTC. The encoded protein is CASSSGGATYNEQFF.